The present T cell receptor beta chain was sequenced within a study of a mutant IDH1 vaccine in newly diagnosed glioma. Study at large: Of treated patients, 62.5% were men and roughly 38% women, averaging roughly 42 years. Week 47 marked visit V13, whereas week 35 marked visit V12. Whole-study results and caveats: Top peripheral T cell clonotype shifts appeared unrelated to pseudoprogression.

About this clone: The antigen remains undetermined.

Stated time point: week 35, safety follow-up. The content of each vaccine dose was 300 ug of mutant IDH1 20-mer peptide, and topical imiquimod accompanied it. The table came from immunoSEQ multiplex PCR; TCRdb's copy has only in-frame clones and leaves some out. The sample holds approximately 44,000 clones; 75% to 85% are singletons and the top ten take 12%. The CDR3 covers 16 residues. V was pared by 0 bases and J by 0 bases, with 10 bases between. The germline gives CDR1 MNHEY, CDR2 SMNVEV (reference sequence). The source of this sequence is a man aged 35 to 55 with glioma. The V gene is TRBV27, the J gene TRBJ2-3; the D is unclear. Material: PBMCs, obtained from a glioma patient whose treatment included an IDH1 peptide vaccine. The CDR3 DNA sequence: TGTGCCAGCAGTTTATCCGTACTCACTAGCACAGATACGCAGTATTTT. It translates to CASSLSVLTSTDTQYF.